The clone carrying this T cell receptor (beta chain) was recorded at least ten times. TCRdb itself ran the PCR reads through MiXCR, one entry per CDR3 protein. The sample lists around 65,000 distinct CDR3 sequences; around a sixth were seen once. Trimming pared 0 bases from V and 5 bases from J, leaving 11 bases between. This CDR3 is built from 14 residues. Germline V gene sequence: CDR1 DFQATT, CDR2 SNEGSKA (reference sequence). The data were taken from a study of molecular identifiers for immune sequencing clone quantification. This TCR was recovered from a human donor in good health. Some libraries in this study had Jurkat cell RNA spiked in. Sample: naive CD8+ T cells from blood, with Jurkat cell RNA spiked in. Subset denoted: FACS-sorted CD8+CD4-CCR7+CD45RA+ naive T cells. The genes are TRBV20-1 and TRBJ2-1; no clear D gene. CDR3 bases: TGCAGTGCTAGAGATTACCAGAACGACAATGAGCAGTTCTTC. Encoded protein: CSARDYQNDNEQFF.